The T cell receptor beta chain under discussion was sequenced for a study of cytomegalovirus exposure and HLA in healthy donors. This PCR relied on a set of 60 Vbeta primers and 13 Jbeta primers. Profiled with immunoSEQ multiplex PCR; TCRdb holds only in-frame clones, not every one. The table lists 99,000 or so clones, nearly 80% of them singletons. The CDR3 loop spans 13 amino acids. Study-wide results and caveats: A list of 150 or so TCR beta chains associated with cytomegalovirus was given. Looking again later, the authors saw that most CMV-associated TCR beta chains seemed HLA-restricted. Highly shared sequence variants in one cluster were likely a sequencing artifact.

Concerning this clone: The target antigen is unknown.

V and J are TRBV21-1 and TRBJ1-2. TRBV21-1 is assigned pseudogene status. Sequenced input: PBMCs. The TCR was taken from a man younger than 45 in good health and CMV-seronegative. The CDR3: CARPSRTNYGYTF. CDR3 nucleotides: TGTGCCAGACCTAGTCGGACTAACTATGGCTACACCTTC.